Following are 9 T cell receptor beta chains from one sample sequenced in a study of T cell repertoires in cytomegalovirus infection. MiXCR was run by TCRdb on the reads, yielding one entry per CDR3 protein. The sample shows about 530,000 distinct CDR3 sequences, more than 20% of them seen only once. Sequencing was carried out using PBMCs. Receptor source: a human donor in good health (CMV status not recorded). Some clones in this sample may be carry-over from other donors' samples.

The chain links TRBV6-2 or TRBV6-3 to TRBJ2-7; no reliable D call. With 0 bases removed from V and 6 bases from J, the gap between germline ends came to 9 bases. There are 13 residues in the CDR3. Germline CDR1 and CDR2: MNHEY and SVGEGT. CDR3 in amino acids: CASSYSGGAEQYF. The CDR3 DNA follows: TGTGCCAGCAGTTACTCGGGCGGAGCCGAGCAGTACTTC.

The genes are TRBV4-2 and TRBJ1-3; possibly TRBD1 for D (6 bases). This CDR3 has 16 residues. Trimming took 7 bases from V and 1 from J, leaving 17 bases between them. Germline V gene lookup returns CDR1 LGHNA and CDR2 YNFKEQ. The chain's CDR3 is CASTDGGGLSGNTIYF. CDR3 coding DNA: TGTGCCAGCACCGACGGCGGGGGGCTTTCTGGAAACACCATATATTTT.

In its sample, this clonotype was seen many times. V and J are TRBV28 and TRBJ2-5; D uncertain. V dropped 8 bases and J dropped 5 bases, with 3 bases sitting between them. This CDR3 contains 9 residues. Germline CDR1 MDHEN, CDR2 SYDVKM. CDR3 sequence reads: CASGETQYF. CDR3 DNA sequence: TGTGCCAGCGGGGAGACCCAGTACTTC.

The V gene is TRBV5-6, the J gene TRBJ1-3; the D gene is possibly TRBD1 (5 bases). V lost 4 bases and J 2 bases, leaving 16 bases between the germline ends. Germline V CDR1 and CDR2: SGHDT, YYEEEE. This CDR3 spans 16 amino acids. The CDR3 DNA reads as TGTGCCAGCAGCGAGGACCGGGGGAGTACTGGAAACACCATATATTTT. This gives the protein CASSEDRGSTGNTIYF.

This clonotype has a single count. The gene calls are TRBV5-1 and TRBJ2-1; D assignment may be TRBD1 or TRBD2 (5 bases each). V lost 4 bases and J lost 5, with 13 bases in between. Germline V gene lookup returns CDR1 SGHRS and CDR2 YFSETQ. The CDR3 loop spans 14 amino acids. CDR3 loop: CASSHGDGNNEQFF. The CDR3 coding sequence is TGCGCCAGCAGCCACGGGGACGGAAACAATGAGCAGTTCTTC.

This rearrangement joins TRBV28 to TRBJ2-6; possible D gene TRBD1, 6 bases. The germline V gene encodes CDR1 MDHEN and CDR2 SYDVKM. V was trimmed by 4 bases and J by 2 bases, leaving 6 bases between them. The length of the CDR3 is 14 residues. CDR3 in DNA: TGTGCCAGCAGTTGGGGGCCTGGGGCCAACGTCCTGACTTTC. Its translation: CASSWGPGANVLTF.

V gene TRBV6-6 combines with J gene TRBJ1-2, with 7 bases fitting TRBD1. The CDR3 contains 15 residues. Germline V gene lookup returns CDR1 MNHNY and CDR2 SVGAGI (reference sequence). V lost 6 bases and J lost 1; bases outside the gene matches: 8. The CDR3 bases are TGTGCCAGCAGGACGACAGGGAACCTTAACTATGGCTACACCTTC. Protein: CASRTTGNLNYGYTF.

This clonotype was found a few times. This sequence joins TRBV2 and TRBJ2-7, with 13 bases lining up with TRBD2. In germline, CDR1 is SNHLY, CDR2 FYNNEI. CDR3 size: 12 residues. The junction had 6 bases not matched to a gene; V was cut back by 8 bases and J by 11 bases. The DNA for the CDR3 is TGTGCCAGCTTAGGACTAGCGGGAGATGAGTACTTC. It encodes CASLGLAGDEYF.

The chain uses TRBV24-1 and TRBJ2-1; D is unresolved. The germline CDR1 and CDR2 sequences are KGHDR and SFDVKD. CDR3 size: 13 residues. Trimming removed 2 bases at V and 10 bases at J, with 11 bases between. Here the CDR3 DNA reads TGTGCCACCAGTGATTCTTCTGGAAACGAGCAGTTCTTC. This encodes CATSDSSGNEQFF.